The 10 T cell receptor beta chains below come from one sample, sequenced in a study of control samples from healthy donors and cancer patients. TCRdb's table, derived via immunoSEQ multiplex PCR, lists solely in-frame clones and lacks some. Counted here are more than 12,000 clones, approximately 75% occurring once; the ten biggest clones make up roughly 17%. Sequenced sample: formalin-fixed, paraffin-embedded tissue. The receptors come from a female donor with lung cancer.

The chain has TRBV19 and TRBJ1-4; 9 bases fit TRBD1. This CDR3 contains 17 residues. J gave up 7 bases and V 3 bases, and 12 bases lay outside the gene matches. CDR1 and CDR2 from the germline V gene are LNHDA and SQIVND (reference sequence). The CDR3 loop reads CASSISGRRTGAEKLFF. For the CDR3, the DNA is TGTGCCAGTAGTATCTCGGGGAGAAGGACAGGGGCTGAAAAACTGTTTTTT.

This chain links TRBV5-1 with TRBJ1-1, with 8 bases that match TRBD1. The junction had 5 bases not matched to a gene; V was cut back by 0 bases and J by 4 bases. This CDR3 contains 15 residues. Germline V CDR1 and CDR2: SGHRS, YFSETQ. The DNA of the CDR3 is TGCGCCAGCAGCTTGGTGCGGACAGGGATCACTGAAGCTTTCTTT. Translating it yields CASSLVRTGITEAFF.

V is TRBV3-1 (or the pseudogene TRBV3-2) and J is TRBJ2-7; a weak D match, TRBD1 (5 bases). There are 14 residues in the CDR3. With 0 bases removed from V and 0 bases from J, the gap between germline ends came to 6 bases. From germline, CDR1 is LGHDT and CDR2 YNNKEL (reference sequence). CDR3 coding DNA: TGTGCCAGCAGCCAAGAAGGACACTCCTACGAGCAGTACTTC. Translation gives CASSQEGHSYEQYF.

The rearrangement joins TRBV6-6 to TRBJ2-2, with no clear D. The length of the CDR3 is 13 residues. Deletions cut 2 bases from V and 8 bases from J, with 9 bases between. Germline V gene sequence: CDR1 MNHNY, CDR2 SVGAGI (reference sequence). CDR3 residues: CASSYLESGELFF. CDR3 nucleotides: TGTGCCAGCAGTTACCTTGAATCGGGGGAGCTGTTTTTT.

This chain uses TRBV11-2 with TRBJ2-2; D is ambiguous. The CDR3 has 13 amino acids. CDR1 and CDR2 from the germline V gene are SGHAT and FQNNGV. V lost 0 bases and J 4 bases, leaving 3 bases between the germline ends. CDR3: CASSLEPTGELFF. The CDR3 DNA reads TGTGCCAGCAGCTTAGAGCCCACCGGGGAGCTGTTTTTT.

This clone has just one count. The CDR3 loop is CASSQDISRGDEQFF. The CDR3 DNA is TGTGCCAGCAGCCAAGACATTTCGCGCGGGGATGAGCAGTTCTTC. This chain connects TRBV3-1 (or the pseudogene TRBV3-2) to TRBJ2-1, with a possible D match to TRBD2 (6 bases). V was clipped by 0 bases and J by 8 bases, with 14 bases between them. The CDR3 sequence is 15 residues long. Germline CDR1 LGHDT, CDR2 YNNKEL (reference sequence).

This clone was detected only a few times. This chain links TRBV9 with TRBJ2-3; D remains ambiguous. Germline V gene data show CDR1 as SGDLS and CDR2 as YYNGEE. Trimming took 0 bases from V and 3 from J, leaving 11 bases between them. The CDR3 has 15 amino acids. The DNA for the CDR3 is TGTGCCAGCAGCGTAGAGGGTACTGGGACAGATACGCAGTATTTT. It specifies CASSVEGTGTDTQYF.

As to this clone: Other DNA sequences in the same sample also yield this CDR3. The gene calls are TRBV28 and TRBJ1-1; D is uncertain. Per the germline V gene, CDR1 is MDHEN and CDR2 is SYDVKM. The CDR3 contains 12 residues. Trimming removed 2 bases from V and 5 bases from J, with 6 bases in between. Written as DNA, the CDR3 is TGTGCCAGCAGTTTAATGGATACTGAAGCTTTCTTT. It codes for CASSLMDTEAFF.

V gene TRBV19 combines with J gene TRBJ1-1; D unresolved. From germline, CDR1 is LNHDA and CDR2 SQIVND (reference sequence). Between the trimmed V and J ends, which lost 6 bases and 1 base, there was a span of 18 bases. The CDR3 is 16 residues long. The CDR3 region has the DNA TGTGCCAGTAGAGTCCGGGGAAGTGAGCGGAACACTGAAGCTTTCTTT. Protein: CASRVRGSERNTEAFF.

The V gene is TRBV11-1, the J gene TRBJ2-7; D uncertain. Deletions cut 2 bases from V and 4 bases from J, with 9 bases between. CDR1 SGHAT and CDR2 FQDESV come from the germline V gene (reference sequence). CDR3 length: 13 amino acids. The CDR3 region is CASSLILDYEQYF. DNA of the CDR3: TGTGCCAGCAGCTTAATCCTCGATTACGAGCAGTACTTC.